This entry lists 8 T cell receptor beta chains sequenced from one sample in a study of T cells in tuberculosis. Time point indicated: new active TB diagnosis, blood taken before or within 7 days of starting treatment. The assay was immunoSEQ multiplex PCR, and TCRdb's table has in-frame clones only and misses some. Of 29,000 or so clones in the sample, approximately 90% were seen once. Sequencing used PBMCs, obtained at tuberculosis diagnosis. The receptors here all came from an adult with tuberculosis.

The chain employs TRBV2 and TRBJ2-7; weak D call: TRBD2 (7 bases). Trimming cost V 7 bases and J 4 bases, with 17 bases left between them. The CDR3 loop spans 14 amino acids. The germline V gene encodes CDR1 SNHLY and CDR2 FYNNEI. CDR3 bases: TGTGCCAGCACCCCGGGGGGCAGGGCTTACGAGCAGTACTTC. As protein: CASTPGGRAYEQYF.

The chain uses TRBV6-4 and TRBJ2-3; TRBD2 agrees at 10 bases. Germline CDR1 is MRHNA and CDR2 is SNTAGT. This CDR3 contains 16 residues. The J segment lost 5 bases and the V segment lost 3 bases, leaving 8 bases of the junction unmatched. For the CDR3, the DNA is TGTGCCAGCAGTGAATGGCTAGCGGGAGACGTAGATACGCAGTATTTT. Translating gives CASSEWLAGDVDTQYF.

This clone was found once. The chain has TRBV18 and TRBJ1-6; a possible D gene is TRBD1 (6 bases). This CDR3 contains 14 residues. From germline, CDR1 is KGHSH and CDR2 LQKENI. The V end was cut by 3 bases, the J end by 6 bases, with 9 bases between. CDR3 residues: CASSPGQFNSPLHF. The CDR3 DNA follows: TGTGCCAGCTCACCCGGACAGTTTAATTCACCCCTCCACTTT. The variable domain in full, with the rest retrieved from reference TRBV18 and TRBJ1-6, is NAGVMQNPRHLVRRRGQEARLRCSPMKGHSHVYWYRQLPEEGLKFMVYLQKENIIDESGMPKERFSAEFPKEGPSILRIQQVVRGDSAAYFCASSPGQFNSPLHFGNGTRLTVT.

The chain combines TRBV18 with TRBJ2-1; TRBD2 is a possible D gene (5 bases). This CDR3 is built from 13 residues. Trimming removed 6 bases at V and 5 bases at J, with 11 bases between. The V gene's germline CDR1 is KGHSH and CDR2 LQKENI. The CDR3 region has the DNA TGTGCCAGCTCCCCTCTAGCTAACAATGAGCAGTTCTTC. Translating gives CASSPLANNEQFF.

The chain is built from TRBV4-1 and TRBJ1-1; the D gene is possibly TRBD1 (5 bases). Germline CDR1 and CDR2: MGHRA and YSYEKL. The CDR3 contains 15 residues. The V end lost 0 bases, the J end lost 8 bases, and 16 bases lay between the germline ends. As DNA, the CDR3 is TGCGCCAGCAGCCAAGAAAGGCAGGGTGGCTCCGAAGCTTTCTTT. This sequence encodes CASSQERQGGSEAFF.

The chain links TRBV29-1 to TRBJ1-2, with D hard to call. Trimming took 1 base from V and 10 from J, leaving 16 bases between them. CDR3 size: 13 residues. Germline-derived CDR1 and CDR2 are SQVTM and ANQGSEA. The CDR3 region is CSVEGRELWDYTF. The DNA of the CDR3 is TGCAGCGTTGAAGGTCGGGAACTATGGGACTACACCTTC. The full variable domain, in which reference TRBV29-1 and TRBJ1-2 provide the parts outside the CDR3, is SAVISQKPSRDICQRGTSLTIQCQVDSQVTMMFWYRQQPGQSLTLIATANQGSEATYESGFVIDKFPISRPNLTFSTLTVSNMSPEDSSIYLCSVEGRELWDYTFGSGTRLTVV.

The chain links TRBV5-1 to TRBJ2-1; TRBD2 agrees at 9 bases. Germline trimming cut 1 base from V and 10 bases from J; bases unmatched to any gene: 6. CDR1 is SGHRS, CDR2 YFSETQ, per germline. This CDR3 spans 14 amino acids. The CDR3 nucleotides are TGCGCCAGCAGCTTGAGCGCGGGAGGGGGAGAGCAGTTCTTC. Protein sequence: CASSLSAGGGEQFF. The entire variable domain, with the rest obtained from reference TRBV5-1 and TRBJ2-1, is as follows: KAGVTQTPRYLIKTRGQQVTLSCSPISGHRSVSWYQQTPGQGLQFLFEYFSETQRNKGNFPGRFSGRQFSNSRSEMNVSTLELGDSALYLCASSLSAGGGEQFFGPGTRLTVL.

CDR3 sequence: CATLEQYF. The CDR3 DNA reads TGTGCCACCCTCGAGCAGTACTTC. The chain recombines TRBV6-1 with TRBJ2-7; D not resolved. Germline CDR1 MNHNS, CDR2 SASEGT. The V gene lost 10 bases and the J gene lost 6 bases, with 4 bases spanning the gap. The CDR3 spans 8 residues.